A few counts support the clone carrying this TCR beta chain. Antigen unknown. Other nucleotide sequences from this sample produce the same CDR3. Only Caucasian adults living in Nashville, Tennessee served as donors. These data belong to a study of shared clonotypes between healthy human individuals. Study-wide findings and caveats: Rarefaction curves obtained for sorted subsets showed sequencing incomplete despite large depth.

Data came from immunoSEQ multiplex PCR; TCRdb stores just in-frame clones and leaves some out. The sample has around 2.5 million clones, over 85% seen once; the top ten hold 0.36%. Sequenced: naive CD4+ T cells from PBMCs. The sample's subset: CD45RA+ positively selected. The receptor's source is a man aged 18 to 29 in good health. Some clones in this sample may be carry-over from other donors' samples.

The CDR3 bases are TGTGCCAGCAGCTTAGGGGGGACAGATACGCAGTATTTT. This encodes CASSLGGTDTQYF. The genes are TRBV11-3 and TRBJ2-3, with D perhaps given as TRBD1 or TRBD2 (5 bases each). CDR3 length: 13 residues. Germline CDR1 SGHNT, CDR2 YENEEA. Trimming removed 1 base at V and 3 bases at J, with 5 bases between.